The 4 T cell receptor beta chains reported below all come from one sample, sequenced in a study of response to subunit inactivated influenza vaccine. TCRdb called the RT-PCR reads again in MiXCR, with one record for every CDR3 protein. The table shows 610,000 or so distinct CDR3 sequences, with 14% occurring only once. Material: PBMCs from blood, obtained 12 days after vaccination. The receptor set was obtained from a man between 50 and 59 years old who received an inactivated influenza vaccine.

The chain links TRBV5-1 to TRBJ2-2, with 9 bases fitting TRBD1. Germline V gene sequence: CDR1 SGHRS, CDR2 YFSETQ. Trimming took 4 bases from V and 6 from J; bases not matched to a gene: 7. There are 15 residues in the CDR3. The CDR3 reads CASSKQGQGAGELFF. CDR3 sequence (DNA): TGCGCCAGCAGCAAGCAGGGACAGGGAGCCGGGGAGCTGTTTTTT.

The chain has TRBV3-1 and TRBJ2-1; D gene ambiguous. Trimming stripped 2 bases from V and 7 bases from J, with 15 bases between. The germline CDR1 and CDR2 sequences are LGHDT and YNNKEL (reference sequence). This CDR3 is 15 amino acids long. The CDR3 loop reads CASSQTPWSGNEQFF. The CDR3 DNA sequence: TGTGCCAGCAGCCAAACCCCGTGGTCCGGGAATGAGCAGTTCTTC.

This clonotype has only a few counts. V is TRBV20-1 and J is TRBJ1-6; 9 bases line up with TRBD1. CDR3 size: 14 residues. CDR1 and CDR2 from the germline V gene are DFQATT and SNEGSKA (reference sequence). With V trimmed by 6 bases and J by 13 bases, 13 bases remained unmatched. The CDR3 region has the DNA TGCAGTGCCCTGAGGGGCACAGGGGGCAGGCCCCTCCACTTT. Translating it yields CSALRGTGGRPLHF.

J is TRBJ2-7 and V is TRBV10-3; TRBD2 agrees at 11 bases. V was clipped by 5 bases and J by 3 bases; unmatched bases: 6. From germline, CDR1 is ENHRY and CDR2 SYGVKD. The CDR3 is 15 amino acids. CDR3 DNA: TGTGCCATCAGTCCTGGGACTAGCGGCTTCTACGAGCAGTACTTC. Amino acids: CAISPGTSGFYEQYF.